This T cell receptor (beta chain) was observed in a study of cytomegalovirus exposure and HLA in healthy donors (dated by TCRdb to about 2017). Concerning the study at large: According to an earlier analysis of 587 of the donors, 150 million to 200 million T cells yielded 117 million unique TCR beta sequences and around 300 Gb of sequence data. About 280 gigabases of sequencing data and around 90 million unique TCR sequences made up an early release that covered 500 to 700 HLA-typed donors. Every discovery cohort repertoire had been produced on one sequencing platform. Donor age, sex, ethnicity and CMV serostatus were compiled together with the repertoire data. A later genetic analysis took genome-wide SNP genotypes for about three fifths of the 666 donors and used that subset as a discovery cohort. Besides the first cohort of around 670 subjects, a separate validation cohort made up of 120 different subjects was used. The study aimed to test whether cataloging public T cell receptors could reveal signatures of past pathogen exposure. To study patterns of TCR occurrence, a later analysis re-analyzed previously published TCR beta repertoires from just over 650 donors and added high-resolution HLA genotyping. Among several hundred genotyped donors of the cohort, an average of around 250,000 unique TCR beta nucleotide sequences was sequenced per donor, of which about 18% were non-productive. Using immunosequencing, the study profiled T cell repertoires from 666 subjects and related those repertoires to cytomegalovirus serostatus. Several DR-DQ haplotypes were handled as single units for association and clustering because linkage in the cohort was strong. To decide whether each TCR beta V gene segment behaved as functional or pseudogenic, an earlier analysis of approximately 620 of the donors relied on high-throughput TCR beta sequencing. Of the 300 to 450 genotyped donors, 75% to 85% were placed in the genetic ancestry cluster associated with self-reported Caucasian donors. Class I and class II HLA loci were covered by the typing at four-digit resolution. To predict cytomegalovirus infection status, the study brought together high-throughput TCR immunosequencing, statistical association of individual TCRs with disease status, and machine learning. Rather than drawing on any new phenotypic data, the later analysis identified candidate immune exposures from TCR beta sequences and the way those sequences occurred across donors. Typing coverage varied by locus: about 620-630 donors for A, B, C, DRB1 and DQB1; more than 500 for DQA1; some 610 for DPA1; 450 to 480 for DPB1.

Libraries were prepared through the immunoSEQ multiplex PCR assay. A mixture of 60 forward primers for TCR Vbeta segments and 13 reverse primers for TCR Jbeta segments was used in the multiplex PCR. Amplification of the CDR3 region of rearranged TCR beta genes was performed with a multiplex PCR assay on genomic DNA. Amplified TCR beta libraries were sequenced as 87-base-pair reads on the Illumina HiSeq System. On the study's bioinformatics: Across the 670 or so repertoires, a later analysis counted approximately 83 million unique TCR beta chains, approximately 10 million of which were shared by at least two donors. To remove PCR and sequencing errors, raw reads were error-corrected and collapsed into unique sequences using a nearest-neighbor algorithm that merged closely related sequences. Alignment of CDR3 sequences to IMGT reference sequences was used to assign V, D and J gene segments. Each retained sequence needed at least a six-nucleotide match to both a V gene segment and a J gene segment. Rearrangements were classified as productive when the CDR3 lacked stop codons and remained in frame with V and J, and all other rearrangements were classified as non-productive. CDR3 was defined by IMGT convention, running from the second conserved V-encoded cysteine to the conserved J-encoded phenylalanine. In an earlier analysis of roughly 610 of the donors, sequences lacking an unambiguous match to a single V gene segment were excluded. In an earlier analysis of roughly 600 of the donors, a V segment was called functional when productive rearrangements were above 56.7%, and segregating when the standard deviation between donors exceeded 5%. A statistical classification framework was developed to diagnose cytomegalovirus status using the catalog of TCR beta chain sequences. A later analysis assigned V and J genes by comparing TCR nucleotide sequences with IMGT/GENE-DB human TR gene sequences. A later analysis assigned CDR3 sequences and most-parsimonious VDJ recombination scenarios with the TCRdist pipeline. In a later analysis, every TCR beta chain was defined by the combination of its CDR3 amino acid sequence and its V-gene family, and reads without a unique V-gene family were dropped. A later analysis removed over 500 highly shared, low-generation-probability nucleotide sequences to deal with suspected cross-contamination and a sequencing artifact. For each public chain, a later analysis derived a clonal expansion index from normalized ranks of inferred template counts within each repertoire. Generation probabilities in a later analysis came from a VDJ recombination model fitted to out-of-frame rearrangements, and those results were checked against IGoR. Hypergeometric tests were used in a later analysis to score TCR-TCR, TCR-HLA and TCR-CMV co-occurrence, with a repertoire-size bias correction applied to the TCR pairs. A later analysis estimated false discovery rates by permuting HLA or CMV assignments 20 times. In a later analysis, co-occurring TCRs were grouped with DBSCAN, and TCRdist sequence similarity was added when clustering was performed within HLA-allele-positive subsets. For co-occurrence clustering, repertoires with fewer than 30,000 or more than 120,000 public chains were excluded, along with four or five repertoires with anomalous nucleotide sharing. Drawn from immuneACCESS, this table holds only the in-frame rearrangements with V and J called that TCRdb kept. Clones are partly lost; checked studies trace under half to an unresolved V gene and leave the rest unexplained. D and trimming were read from the DNA, whereas the V and J calls and clone size are those reported in that table. Per the sample table, the count is roughly 50,000 clones. The ten most abundant clones make up 12% of the sample.

Looking up the germline V gene yields CDR1 ENHRY and CDR2 SYGVKD. Its CDR3 holds 14 amino acids, cysteine through phenylalanine. The retained sequence is limited to the CDR3, 42 bases, with the frame set at the first base. Trimming takes 9 bases off V and 2 bases off J; junction bases not matched to a gene: 2. In the case of this clone: Its antigen specificity is not known.

Overall study outcomes, separate from this receptor: The classifier was reported to diagnose cytomegalovirus status with high specificity and sensitivity in both the original and validation cohorts. A further reported finding was that TCR beta sequences accurately predicted the HLA-A and HLA-B alleles for most subjects in the first cohort. A later analysis found that HLA-associated TCR beta chains were more clonally expanded and had lower generation probabilities than equally common non-associated chains. In an earlier analysis of some 540 of the donors, most TCR beta V segments appeared in productive rearrangements about 90% or about 30% of the time, broadly matching IMGT annotations. Only TCR beta chains were sequenced in this cohort, and the absence of alpha or paired-chain data limited detectable features. A cluster of highly shared sequence variants was judged likely to represent a technical artifact of the sequencing pipeline. A later analysis found that TCR association rates varied across HLA loci, with DRB1 alleles showing the most associated TCRs and HLA-C alleles the fewest. A later analysis found that most CMV-associated TCR beta chains appeared HLA-restricted, with HLA associations seemingly driven largely by CMV exposure. In the study, some 180 TCR beta chains were listed as associated with cytomegalovirus. It was suggested by the authors that the approach could potentially be generalized to other disease states and immunological phenotypes. At a false discovery rate of 0.05, a later analysis linked some 17,000 TCR beta sequences to specific HLA alleles. Compared with the roughly 600-donor mean, donors in an Asian-associated ancestry cluster had fewer N-insertions in productive TCRs, according to a later genetic analysis. An association between a missense DCLRE1C variant and V-gene and J-gene trimming of TCR beta chains was found in a later genetic analysis and replicated in an independent cohort. Because counts were too low, fewer than 20 rarely observed V segments, including chromosome 9 orphons, were excluded from the earlier analysis of 587 of the donors. Linkage disequilibrium might explain the correlated functional status among segregating V segments, but an unknown experimental factor could not be ruled out. Strong co-occurrence of HLA alleles, especially DR and DQ, made assigning TCR associations to individual alleles difficult. Most TCR sequences were observed very rarely across donors, whereas some public TCRs were present in many individuals. CMV serostatus was the only immune exposure information available for the cohort. Because some donors lacked HLA typing at each locus, the association tests relied only on the typed subset. The presence/absence analyses assumed that sequencing depth was roughly uniform across donors, and that assumption may not be true. Three of the identified cytomegalovirus-associated TCR beta chains were confirmed in vitro to be specific for cytomegalovirus antigens. Several of the top co-occurrence clusters appeared to be linked to parvovirus B19, influenza, CMV and Epstein-Barr virus, according to a later analysis. Some IMGT-functional V segments, including TRBV6-2 and TRBV6-3, could not be distinguished by the 87-base-pair reads and were therefore excluded.

In total, approximately 610 healthy bone marrow donors made up the cohort. At the time of sampling, all cohort members were nominally healthy, though unrecorded immune exposures were likely present. The donor was CMV seropositive and was included in the group of 250 to 300 seropositive cohort members. A peripheral blood sample was collected from each donor, and TCR beta sequencing was performed on peripheral blood mononuclear cells. Genomic DNA extraction from the blood cell samples was performed with the Qiagen DNeasy Blood Extraction Kit. Rearrangement joined TRBV10-3 to TRBJ2-5, and 14 junction bases match TRBD2. The sequenced material came from PBMCs. This clonotype was sampled from a woman aged 60 to 75 in good health and CMV-seropositive. The CDR3 protein is CAIGTSGSQETQYF. At the DNA level, the sequence is TGTGCCATAGGGACTAGCGGGAGTCAAGAGACCCAGTACTTC.